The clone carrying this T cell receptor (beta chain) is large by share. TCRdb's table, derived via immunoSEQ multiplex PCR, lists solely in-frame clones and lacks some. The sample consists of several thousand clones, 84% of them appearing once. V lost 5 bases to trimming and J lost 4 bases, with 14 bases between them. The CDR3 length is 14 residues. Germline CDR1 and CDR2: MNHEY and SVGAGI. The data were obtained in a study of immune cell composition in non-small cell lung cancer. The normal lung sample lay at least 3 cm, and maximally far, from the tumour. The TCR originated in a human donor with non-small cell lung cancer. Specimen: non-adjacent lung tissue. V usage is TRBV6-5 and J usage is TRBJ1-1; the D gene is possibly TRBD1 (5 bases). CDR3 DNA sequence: TGTGCCAGCAGTCCCAGGACCGGGACCACTGAAGCTTTCTTT. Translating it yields CASSPRTGTTEAFF.